This TCR beta chain was sequenced during a study of T-cell reconstitution after alpha-beta-depleted transplantation in children. There are 15 residues in the CDR3. Germline values: CDR1 SNHLY, CDR2 FYNNEI. V was trimmed by 5 bases and J by 3 bases, leaving 14 bases between them. Construction of the TCRbeta library involved unique molecular identifiers. TCRdb fed the PCR reads into MiXCR, producing one record per CDR3 protein. The sample contains approximately 420,000 distinct CDR3 sequences, 9.5% to 13% of which appear only once. This clonotype has more than one count but fewer than ten. This rearrangement joins TRBV2 to TRBJ1-5; the D gene is possibly TRBD1 (5 bases). The material sequenced was PBMCs from the stem cell graft donor, taken from the stem cell graft. The receptor's source is a human donor who donated a stem cell graft to a child with acute myeloid leukemia. The CDR3 spells CASSRSSGTNQPQHF. As DNA, the CDR3 is TGTGCCAGCAGTCGGAGTTCAGGGACCAATCAGCCCCAGCATTTT.